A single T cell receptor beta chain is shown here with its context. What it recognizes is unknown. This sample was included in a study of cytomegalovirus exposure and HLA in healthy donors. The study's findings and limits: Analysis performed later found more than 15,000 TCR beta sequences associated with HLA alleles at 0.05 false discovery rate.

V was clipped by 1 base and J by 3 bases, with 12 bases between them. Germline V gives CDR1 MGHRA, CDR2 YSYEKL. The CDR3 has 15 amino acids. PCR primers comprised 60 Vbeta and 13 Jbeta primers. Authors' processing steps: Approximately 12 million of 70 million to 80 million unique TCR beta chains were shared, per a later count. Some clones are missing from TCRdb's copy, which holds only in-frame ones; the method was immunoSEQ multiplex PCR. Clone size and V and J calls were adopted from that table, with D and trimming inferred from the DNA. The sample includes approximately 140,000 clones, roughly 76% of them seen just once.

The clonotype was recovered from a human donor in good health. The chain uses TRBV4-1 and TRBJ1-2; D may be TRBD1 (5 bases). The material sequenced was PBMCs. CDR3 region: CASSQVGKGDYGYTF. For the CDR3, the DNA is TGCGCCAGCAGCCAAGTGGGAAAAGGGGACTATGGCTACACCTTC.